This T cell receptor beta chain was retrieved from a study of T-cell memory formation after mild COVID-19. Study-level findings and limits: CD4/CD8 balance held among clones contracting day 15 to 85, and later expanders leaned CD4+. The study detected some responding clones in pre-infection memory, suggesting cross-reactive memory joined.

In TCRdb, the 5' RACE reads were re-called with MiXCR into one record per CDR3 protein. This sample has some 120,000 distinct CDR3 sequences, with 15% to 20% found just once. After removal of 3 bases from V and 5 bases from J, the junction contained 8 bases not matched to a gene. Germline values: CDR1 GTSNPN, CDR2 SVGIG (reference sequence). The CDR3 totals 15 residues. With respect to this clonotype: No antigen is known for it.

This chain joins TRBV30 and TRBJ2-7, with 12 bases fitting TRBD1. The clonotype was recovered from a man aged 18 to 29 who had mild COVID-19 (a few samples of this study predate the infection). Cell type and time point are not known. Sequencing was performed on PBMCs or a T cell subset sorted from them (not recorded which). The chain's CDR3 is CAWSPWGTGGNEQYF. The CDR3 DNA sequence: TGTGCCTGGAGCCCCTGGGGGACAGGGGGCAACGAGCAGTACTTC.